This TCR beta chain was obtained from a study of cytomegalovirus exposure and HLA in healthy donors. About the research overall: From HLA-typed donors, an early data release held about 85 million unique TCRs.

CDR3 size: 11 residues. Germline V CDR1 and CDR2: SNHLY, FYNNEI. V lost 9 bases, J lost 5 bases, and 10 bases lay in between. With respect to this clone: What it binds is not known.

60 Vbeta and 13 Jbeta primers were used in PCR. Profiled with immunoSEQ multiplex PCR; TCRdb holds only in-frame clones, not every one. The table for this sample gives about 140,000 clones. Study results and caveats: There were several of the most significant clusters that appeared linked to common viral pathogens in a later analysis.

This chain connects TRBV2 to TRBJ2-5, with D uncertain. The origin of this receptor is a woman under 30 in good health and CMV-seronegative. The sequenced material came from PBMCs. Here the CDR3 DNA reads TGTGCCAGTGGCCTTCAGGAGACCCAGTACTTC. Protein product: CASGLQETQYF. Supplemented by reference TRBV2 and TRBJ2-5, the full variable domain reads EPEVTQTPSHQVTQMGQEVILRCVPISNHLYFYWYRQILGQKVEFLVSFYNNEISEKSEIFDDQFSVERPDGSNFTLKIRSTKLEDSAMYFCASGLQETQYFGPGTRLLVL.